The TCR beta chain under discussion was sequenced for a study of cytomegalovirus exposure and HLA in healthy donors. The PCR made use of 60 Vbeta and 13 Jbeta primers. Using immunoSEQ multiplex PCR, the repertoire was profiled, and TCRdb retains in-frame clones only, with some absent. Among approximately 170,000 clones, 75% to 85% were seen once, and the ten largest hold less than 2.5%. In this sample, this clone turned up once. Every donor was a healthy person donating bone marrow. CDR3 length equals 16 residues. V gave up 0 bases and J gave up 3 bases, with 12 bases separating them. Looked up from germline, CDR1 is MNHNS and CDR2 is SASEGT.

The receptor's source is a woman in her fifties or sixties in good health and CMV-seronegative. The source material was PBMCs. The V call is TRBV6-1, the J call TRBJ1-3; no definite D call. Here the CDR3 reads CASSEAGPPLGNTIYF. Here the CDR3 DNA reads TGTGCCAGCAGTGAAGCGGGCCCCCCGCTTGGAAACACCATATATTTT.